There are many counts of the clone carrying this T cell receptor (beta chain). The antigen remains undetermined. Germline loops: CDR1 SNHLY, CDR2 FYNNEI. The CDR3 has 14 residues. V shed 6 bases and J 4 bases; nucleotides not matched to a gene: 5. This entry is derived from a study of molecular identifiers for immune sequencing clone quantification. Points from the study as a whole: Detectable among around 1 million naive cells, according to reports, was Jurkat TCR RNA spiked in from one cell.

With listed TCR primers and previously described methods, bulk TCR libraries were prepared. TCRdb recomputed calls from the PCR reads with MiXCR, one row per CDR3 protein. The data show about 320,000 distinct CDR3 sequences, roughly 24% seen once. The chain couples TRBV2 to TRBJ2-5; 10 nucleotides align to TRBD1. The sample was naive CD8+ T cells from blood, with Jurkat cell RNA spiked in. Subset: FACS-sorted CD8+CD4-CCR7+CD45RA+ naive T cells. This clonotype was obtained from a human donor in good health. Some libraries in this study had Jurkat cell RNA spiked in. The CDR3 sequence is CASRGQGLSETQYF. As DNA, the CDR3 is TGTGCCAGCAGGGGACAGGGGCTATCAGAGACCCAGTACTTC.